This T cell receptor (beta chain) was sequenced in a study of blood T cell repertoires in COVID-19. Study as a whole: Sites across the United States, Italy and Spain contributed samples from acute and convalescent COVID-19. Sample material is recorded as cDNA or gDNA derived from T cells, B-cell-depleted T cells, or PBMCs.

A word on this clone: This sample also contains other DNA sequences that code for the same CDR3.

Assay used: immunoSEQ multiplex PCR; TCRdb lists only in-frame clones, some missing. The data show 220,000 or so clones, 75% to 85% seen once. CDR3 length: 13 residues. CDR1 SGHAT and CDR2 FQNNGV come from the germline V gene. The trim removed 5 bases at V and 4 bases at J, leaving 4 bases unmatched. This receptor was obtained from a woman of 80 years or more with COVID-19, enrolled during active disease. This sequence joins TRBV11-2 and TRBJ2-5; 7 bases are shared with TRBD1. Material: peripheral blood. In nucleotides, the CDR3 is TGTGCCAGCAGCCCAGACAGGGCAGAGACCCAGTACTTC. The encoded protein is CASSPDRAETQYF. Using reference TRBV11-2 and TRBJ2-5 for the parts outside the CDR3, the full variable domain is EAGVAQSPRYKIIEKRQSVAFWCNPISGHATLYWYQQILGQGPKLLIQFQNNGVVDDSQLPKDRFSAERLKGVDSTLKIQPAKLEDSAVYLCASSPDRAETQYFGPGTRLLVL.